What follows is one T cell receptor (beta chain) and its context. In this sample, this clonotype turned up a few times. The clone's antigen remains unknown. Base qualities are not provided; no much larger clone lies one nucleotide away. The instrument given in TCRdb is Illumina NovaSeq 6000. TCR cDNA was synthesized by 5'RACE template switching, through which a universal primer site and unique molecular identifiers were introduced. Priming of cDNA synthesis was performed from both the TCR alpha and TCR beta constant segments. Libraries were amplified in two PCR steps, with sample barcodes and sequencing adapters added in the second step. Sequencing of libraries was performed on Illumina HiSeq 2500 (2x100 bp) or NovaSeq (2x150 bp). The paper's data handling went like this. MIGEC handled demultiplexing of reads and collapsing into UMI consensus sequences, while MiXCR performed V(D)J alignment. Vaccine-responding clonotypes were identified with edgeR using replicate PBMC samples, with FDR below 0.01 and a log2 fold change above 5 up to day 15 being required. Each bulk clonotype was labeled CD4 or CD8 based on which sequenced repertoire, CD4 or CD8, contained the clonotype at higher abundance. TCRdb handled the public reads itself, with Q25 trimming in fastp and clone calling in MiXCR, and kept productive beta chains. For every CDR3 protein sequence, its rows merge into one entry that carries the most common genes and DNA. For this entry, the V and J calls and clone size follow TCRdb and not the study's own pipeline. For this sample the table gives about 350,000 distinct CDR3 sequences, of which around 13% were detected only once. Of the sample, approximately 3.3% falls within the top ten clones.

V sheds 8 bases and J sheds 4 bases, leaving 23 bases between their ends. From cysteine to phenylalanine, the CDR3 is 16 amino acids long. CDR3 DNA is the only sequence kept; it has 48 bases, read in frame from the first base. The data belong to a study of T cells after yellow fever vaccination (dated by TCRdb to between 2018 and 2021). Notes on the research overall: The SMART-Seq v4 Ultra Low Input RNA kit was used to prepare libraries from fractions with low cell numbers. Blood samples were taken at several timepoints before and after primary and secondary immunization, and bulk PBMC replicates and cell subsets were isolated. To follow T-cell clones before and after primary and booster YFV17D yellow fever vaccination, bulk TCR alpha and beta repertoires were sequenced over time. Two healthy male donors made up the cohort, one aged 18 to 30 years and the other aged 30 to 40 years. The paper as a whole reports these results and caveats: Most clones expanded after primary vaccination were re-detected after the booster (around 96% of CD4 and approximately 89% of CD8), suggesting broad memory maintenance. The study included only a couple of donors, which limits how far the findings can be generalized. A small fraction of clonotypes appeared in both the CD4 and CD8 compartments, likely as a result of convergent recombination. The secondary T-cell response was weaker than the primary response but faster, peaking on day 5 instead of day 15. Computational filtering was needed because FACS-sorted repertoires could contain abundant contaminating clonotypes from the bulk population.

According to the study, the label for this sample's treatment or condition signals: live attenuated yellow fever vaccine strain. PBMCs were isolated from peripheral blood using a standard Ficoll-Paque protocol. Dynabeads CD4 and CD8 positive selection kits were used to isolate the CD4 and CD8 T-cell fractions. TriZol was used to extract RNA from bulk PBMCs, CD4 and CD8 fractions, and dextramer-positive and dextramer-negative fractions. The V and J segments used are TRBV12-3 or TRBV12-4 and TRBJ1-1; the best D guess is TRBD1, with 5 bases matching. The sample here was CD4+ T cells sorted from PBMCs, taken 15 days after the yellow fever booster vaccination. This sequence was found in a young man who received the YFV17D yellow fever vaccine. The DNA is TGTGCCAGCGTTCGAGGGGAGGGCCCTTTTAGCACTGAAGCTTTCTTT. This codes for CASVRGEGPFSTEAFF.